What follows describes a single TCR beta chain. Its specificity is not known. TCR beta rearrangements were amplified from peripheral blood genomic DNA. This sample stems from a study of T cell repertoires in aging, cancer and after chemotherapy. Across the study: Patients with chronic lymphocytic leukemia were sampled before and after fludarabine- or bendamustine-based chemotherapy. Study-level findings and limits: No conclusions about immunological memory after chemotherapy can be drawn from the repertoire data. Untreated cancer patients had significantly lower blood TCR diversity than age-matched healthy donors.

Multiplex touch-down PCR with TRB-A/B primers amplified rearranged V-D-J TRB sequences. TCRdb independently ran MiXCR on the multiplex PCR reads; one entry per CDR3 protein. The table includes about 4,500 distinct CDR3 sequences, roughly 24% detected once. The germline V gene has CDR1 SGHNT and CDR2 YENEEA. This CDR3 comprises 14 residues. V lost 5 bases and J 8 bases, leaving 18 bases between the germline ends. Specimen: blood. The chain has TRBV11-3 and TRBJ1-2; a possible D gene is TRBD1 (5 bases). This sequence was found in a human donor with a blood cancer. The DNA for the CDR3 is TGTGCCAGCAGCCCCGGGGGTTCCCCTAGGGGCTACACCTTC. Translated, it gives CASSPGGSPRGYTF.